This TCR beta chain derives from a study of blood T cell repertoires in COVID-19. For the study at large: The United States, Italy and Spain were the sources of the acute and convalescent COVID-19 samples. Sources were T cells, B-cell-depleted T cells, or PBMCs; the material itself was cDNA or gDNA.

This clone has just one count. Per germline, CDR1 SEHNR and CDR2 FQNEAQ (reference sequence). V shed 5 bases and J 4 bases; nucleotides not matched to a gene: 7. The CDR3 runs to 14 residues. In the authors' methods: How many nucleated cells were present was estimated from reference gene primer amplification. Data came from immunoSEQ multiplex PCR; TCRdb stores just in-frame clones and leaves some out. Clone size and the V and J calls come from that table; the DNA yielded D and trimming. The sample consists of 85,000 to 95,000 clones, around 87% of them appearing once. Sequencing was done on a sample of peripheral blood. The origin of this receptor is a woman of 80 years or more with acute or convalescent COVID-19. This sequence joins TRBV7-9 and TRBJ1-2, with 7 bases matching TRBD1. CDR3 in amino acids: CASSETGSPYGYTF. CDR3 nucleotides: TGTGCCAGCAGCGAGACAGGGTCGCCCTATGGCTACACCTTC.